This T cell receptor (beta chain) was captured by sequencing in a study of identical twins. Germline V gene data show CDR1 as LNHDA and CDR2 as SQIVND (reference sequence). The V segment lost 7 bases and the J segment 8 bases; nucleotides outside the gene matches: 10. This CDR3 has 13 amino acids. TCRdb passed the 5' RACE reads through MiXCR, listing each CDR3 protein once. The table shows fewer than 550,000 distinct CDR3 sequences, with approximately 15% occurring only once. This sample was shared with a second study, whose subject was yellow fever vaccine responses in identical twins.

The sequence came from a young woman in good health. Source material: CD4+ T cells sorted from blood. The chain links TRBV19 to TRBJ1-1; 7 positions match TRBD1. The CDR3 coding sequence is TGTGCCAGTAACGAAGACAGGGAGGGAGAAGCTTTCTTT. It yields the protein CASNEDREGEAFF.